This TCR beta chain originates from a study of blood T cells in healthy people across ages (dated by TCRdb to about 2015). A note on the overall study: In model experiments, roughly one uniquely barcoded TCR beta cDNA molecule per two T cells was captured by template switching. The donors were divided into four age groups: young (average approximately 16 years), middle-aged (about 40), aged (around 67) and long-lived (nearly 85). Age-related changes in TCR beta repertoire diversity were measured in the study by deep sequencing normalized with unique cDNA molecular identifiers. To avoid experimental bias, donors of different ages were spread randomly across the sequencing lanes. The study analyzed two additional independent replicas of 1 million unique cDNA reads from the same blood draw for two donors, one aged 18 to 29 and one aged 80 or older. The full study reports these points: Since profiling was done on bulk unsorted PBMCs, naive and antigen-experienced compartments could not be conclusively compared. The long-lived group showed more naive CD4+ T cells, fewer expanded clones and increased TCR diversity than the aged group, suggesting age selection. The percentage of naive T cells measured by flow cytometry correlated strongly with observed TCR beta diversity. Estimates of total diversity based on one million sequenced T cells were regarded as lower bounds and as underestimates. As age increased, observed TCR beta diversity per million T cells dropped in a roughly linear way, and a significant reduction was already evident by age 40. The CMV infection status of donors was not known, potentially confounding age-related changes in expanded clonotypes.

Concerning this clonotype itself: Its antigen is still unknown. Within one base of it there is no much larger clone, and no base qualities were kept.

Donors were under 40 systemically healthy Caucasian individuals from Russia aged roughly 6 to 95 years. Approximately 9 milliliters of peripheral blood were collected from each donor into EDTA-treated Vacutainer tubes. PBMCs were isolated by Ficoll-Paque density-gradient centrifugation, with at least 6.5 million obtained per sample. Total RNA, at least 6 micrograms per sample, was extracted from PBMCs with Trizol reagent. For every donor, an aliquot of PBMCs went through flow cytometry to measure the percentages of naive CD45RAhigh/CD27high T cells. The library was generated by 5' RACE. Sequenced on an Illumina HiSeq 2500. A second PCR of roughly 6 to 11 cycles was run with a J-beta primer mix and a sample-barcoded 5' primer. Each TCR beta cDNA molecule received a unique molecular identifier from a template-switch 5' adaptor carrying 12 random nucleotides. Each sample yielded at least 3 million CDR3-containing paired-end reads. First-strand cDNA was synthesized from all RNA with the Mint cDNA synthesis kit, primed by a TRBC-specific oligonucleotide. All cDNA was treated with uracil-DNA glycosylase and then went through a first 18-cycle PCR with the universal primers M1SS and BC2_uni_R. The source study handled its data this way. For normalization, 1 million high-quality reads, each with a distinct molecular identifier, were randomly selected from each sample. Instead of being binned into consensus sequences, reads that shared molecular identifiers were thrown out. MiTCR, set to a Q25 quality threshold and the strictest error-elimination algorithm, was used for CDR3 identification, clonotype clustering and error correction. A nonparametric unseen species model with Euler transformation was used to estimate lower-bound total TCR beta diversity. Using fastp at Q25 and MiXCR, TCRdb reprocessed the public reads and kept productive beta chains. Rows matching on CDR3 protein sequence are summarized as one entry with the most common DNA and genes. These V and J calls are TCRdb output, not the study's own analysis. The sample profile shows about a million distinct CDR3 sequences; around two fifths of them were found once. The top ten clones comprise 10% to 15% of the sample.

The germline V gene yields MNHNS for CDR1 and SASEGT for CDR2. Between the V and J ends, shortened by 2 bases and 7 bases respectively, the junction contains 11 bases. Inclusive of the bounding cysteine and phenylalanine, the CDR3 is 13 residues long. The DNA shown is the 39-base CDR3, in frame from base 1. Sequencing was done on a sample of blood. This TCR derives from a man younger than 35 in good health. Recombination joined TRBV6-1 with TRBJ1-2, with no confidently assigned D gene. The CDR3 corresponds to CASSEIEAAGYTF. The nucleotides are TGTGCCAGCAGTGAAATTGAGGCAGCTGGCTACACCTTC.